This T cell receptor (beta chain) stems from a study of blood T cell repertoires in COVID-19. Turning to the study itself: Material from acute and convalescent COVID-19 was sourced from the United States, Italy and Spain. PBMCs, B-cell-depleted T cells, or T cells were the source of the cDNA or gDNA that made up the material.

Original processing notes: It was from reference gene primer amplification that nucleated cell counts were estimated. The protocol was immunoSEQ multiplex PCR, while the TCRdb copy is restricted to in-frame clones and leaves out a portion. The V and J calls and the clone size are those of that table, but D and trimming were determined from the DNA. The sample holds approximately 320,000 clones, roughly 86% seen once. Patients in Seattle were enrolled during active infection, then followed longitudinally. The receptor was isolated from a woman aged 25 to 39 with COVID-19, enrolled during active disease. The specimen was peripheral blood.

The CDR3 here is CSVDEGQGANKLFF. CDR3 nucleotide sequence: TGCAGCGTTGACGAGGGACAGGGGGCCAATAAACTGTTTTTT. The chain has TRBV29-1 and TRBJ1-4; TRBD1 agrees at 12 bases. Germline CDR1 is SQVTM and CDR2 is ANQGSEA. V was pared by 3 bases and J by 11 bases, with 7 bases of the junction left unmatched. This CDR3 spans 14 amino acids. Combining the CDR3 with reference TRBV29-1 and TRBJ1-4 gives the whole variable domain SAVISQKPSRDICQRGTSLTIQCQVDSQVTMMFWYRQQPGQSLTLIATANQGSEATYESGFVIDKFPISRPNLTFSTLTVSNMSPEDSSIYLCSVDEGQGANKLFFGSGTQLSVL.